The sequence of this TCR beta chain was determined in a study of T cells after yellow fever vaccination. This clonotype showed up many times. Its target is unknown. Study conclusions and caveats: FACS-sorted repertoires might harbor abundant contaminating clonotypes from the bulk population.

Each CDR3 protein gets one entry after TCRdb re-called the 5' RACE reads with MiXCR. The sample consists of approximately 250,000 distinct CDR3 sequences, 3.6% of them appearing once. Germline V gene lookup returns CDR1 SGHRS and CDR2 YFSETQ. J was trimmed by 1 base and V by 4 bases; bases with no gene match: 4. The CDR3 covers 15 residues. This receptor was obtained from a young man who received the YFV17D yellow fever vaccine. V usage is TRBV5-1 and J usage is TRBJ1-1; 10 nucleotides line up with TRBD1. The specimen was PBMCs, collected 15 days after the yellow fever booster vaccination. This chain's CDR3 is CASSRTGGSNTEAFF. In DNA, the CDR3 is TGCGCCAGCAGCAGGACAGGGGGTTCGAACACTGAAGCTTTCTTT.